One and the same sample provided the 30 T cell receptor beta chains below, sequenced in a study of blood T cell repertoires in COVID-19. TCRdb keeps only in-frame clones here, not all; method: immunoSEQ multiplex PCR. Counted here are 95,000 to 100,000 clones, 85% occurring once; the ten biggest clones make up more than 1.5%. Sequencing input: peripheral blood. The receptors stem from a woman between 65 and 79 years old with active or convalescent COVID-19.

The genes are TRBV7-2 and TRBJ2-7; 9 nucleotides align to TRBD2. The CDR3 consists of 15 residues. Germline CDR1 SGHTA, CDR2 FQGNSA. Trimming cost V 5 bases and J 2 bases; bases outside gene matches: 7. Here the CDR3 reads CASSSGTSRTYEQYF. In DNA form, the CDR3 reads TGTGCCAGCAGCAGCGGGACTAGCCGAACCTACGAGCAGTACTTC.

The chain joins TRBV19 to TRBJ1-3; TRBD1 is a possible D gene (5 bases). The CDR3 runs 14 residues. The V end was cut by 3 bases, the J end by 2 bases, with 8 bases between. CDR1 is LNHDA and CDR2 is SQIVND in the germline V gene (reference sequence). The CDR3 is CASSIVGPGNTIYF. DNA for the CDR3: TGTGCCAGTAGTATTGTGGGGCCTGGAAACACCATATATTTT.

This clone was detected once. The junction departs from germline at one end; a sequencing error may be responsible. This sequence joins TRBV7-2 and TRBJ2-4; TRBD2 matches at 11 bases. The CDR3 length is 13 residues. Germline V CDR1 and CDR2: SGHTA, FQGNSA. The CDR3 loop reads CASSLDTSGGMHF. The CDR3, as DNA: TGTGCCAGCAGCTTAGATACTAGCGGGGGTATGCACTTC.

This clone was seen more than once but under ten times. V and J are TRBV10-1 and TRBJ2-5; tentatively, D is TRBD1 (6 bases). This CDR3 has 15 residues. Germline V lookup: CDR1 WNHNN, CDR2 SYGVQD (reference sequence). Between the trimmed V and J ends, which lost 2 bases and 2 bases, there was a span of 12 bases. The CDR3 coding sequence is TGCGCCAGCAGTGAGGCAGGGGCCCTTCAAGAGACCCAGTACTTC. The encoded protein is CASSEAGALQETQYF.

V usage is TRBV27 and J usage is TRBJ2-1; 8 bases are shared with TRBD2. The CDR3 consists of 12 residues. With 2 bases clipped from V and 13 bases from J, the junction kept 4 bases outside the gene matches. Germline-derived CDR1 and CDR2 are MNHEY and SMNVEV (reference sequence). The CDR3 loop reads CASSLTGGPQFF. CDR3 bases: TGTGCCAGCAGTTTAACGGGAGGGCCCCAGTTCTTC.

This rearrangement joins TRBV5-1 to TRBJ2-6, with 10 bases that match TRBD2. CDR3 size: 18 residues. V lost 4 bases and J lost 0; bases outside the gene matches: 7. Germline V gene lookup returns CDR1 SGHRS and CDR2 YFSETQ. The CDR3, as DNA: TGCGCCAGCAGCCCTACTAGCGGGGAGCCCTCTGGGGCCAACGTCCTGACTTTC. Protein product: CASSPTSGEPSGANVLTF. Filled out from reference TRBV5-1 and TRBJ2-6, the complete variable domain reads KAGVTQTPRYLIKTRGQQVTLSCSPISGHRSVSWYQQTPGQGLQFLFEYFSETQRNKGNFPGRFSGRQFSNSRSEMNVSTLELGDSALYLCASSPTSGEPSGANVLTFGAGSRLTVL.

The rearrangement links TRBV3-1 (or the pseudogene TRBV3-2) to TRBJ1-1; perhaps TRBD1 as D (6 bases). CDR1 is LGHDT, CDR2 YNNKEL, per germline (reference sequence). V shed 5 bases and J shed 7 bases, with 17 bases lying between them. The CDR3 covers 14 residues. The CDR3 DNA sequence: TGTGCCAGCAGCAATACGGACAGCCGTAGTGAAGCTTTCTTT. Encoded protein: CASSNTDSRSEAFF.

The chain couples TRBV28 to TRBJ1-2, with unresolved D. Trimming left V 5 bases short and J 8 bases short, with 15 bases between. Germline loops: CDR1 MDHEN, CDR2 SYDVKM. The CDR3 has 13 amino acids. The DNA of the CDR3 is TGTGCCAGCAGTAGGAGGGAGGCCCTGGGCTACACCTTC. This codes for CASSRREALGYTF.

The rearrangement joins TRBV18 to TRBJ1-1; unclear D gene. Looked up from germline, CDR1 is KGHSH and CDR2 is LQKENI. The V gene lost 3 bases and the J gene lost 9 bases, with 11 bases spanning the gap. The CDR3 length is 12 residues. The CDR3 loop reads CASSPIVSQAFF. The CDR3 DNA follows: TGTGCCAGCTCACCCATAGTCTCTCAAGCTTTCTTT. The entire variable domain, with the rest obtained from reference TRBV18 and TRBJ1-1, is as follows: NAGVMQNPRHLVRRRGQEARLRCSPMKGHSHVYWYRQLPEEGLKFMVYLQKENIIDESGMPKERFSAEFPKEGPSILRIQQVVRGDSAAYFCASSPIVSQAFFGQGTRLTVV.

The genes are TRBV27 and TRBJ2-7; perhaps TRBD1 as D (5 bases). Germline V lookup: CDR1 MNHEY, CDR2 SMNVEV (reference sequence). Trimming shortened V by 2 bases and J by 4 bases, and 12 bases separated the two germline ends. CDR3 length: 14 amino acids. The CDR3 is CASSLGADQYEQYF. Written as DNA, the CDR3 is TGTGCCAGCAGTTTAGGGGCGGACCAATACGAGCAGTACTTC.

The chain joins TRBV5-1 to TRBJ1-2; weak D call: TRBD1 (6 bases). This CDR3 is 14 amino acids long. Trimming stripped 1 base from V and 8 bases from J, with 15 bases between. Germline assignment: CDR1 SGHRS and CDR2 YFSETQ. CDR3 residues: CASSLQRAGDGYTF. Here the CDR3 DNA reads TGCGCCAGCAGCTTGCAAAGGGCAGGGGACGGCTACACCTTC.

V gene TRBV6-2 or TRBV6-3 combines with J gene TRBJ1-2, with 9 bases aligning to TRBD1. Germline V gene sequence: CDR1 MNHEY, CDR2 SVGEGT. V dropped 0 bases and J dropped 8; count of bases not matched to a gene: 10. CDR3 length: 16 amino acids. CDR3 bases: TGTGCCAGCAGTTACTCAATCCAACAGGGGGCTGGCGGCTACACCTTC. The encoded protein is CASSYSIQQGAGGYTF.

The V and J genes are TRBV6-1 and TRBJ2-2; TRBD1 matches at 8 bases. V gave up 0 bases and J gave up 4 bases; unmatched junction bases: 4. This CDR3 is built from 16 residues. CDR1 is MNHNS, CDR2 SASEGT, per germline. The CDR3 DNA is TGTGCCAGCAGTGAAGCGCCCAGGGGGCGCACCGGGGAGCTGTTTTTT. Residues: CASSEAPRGRTGELFF.

This chain connects TRBV30 to TRBJ1-1, with 7 nucleotides matching TRBD1. With V trimmed by 8 bases and J by 0 bases, 9 bases remained unmatched. The CDR3 has 14 amino acids. Looked up from germline, CDR1 is GTSNPN and CDR2 is SVGIG (reference sequence). CDR3 sequence reads: CAQSRGNLNTEAFF. CDR3 nucleotides: TGTGCCCAGAGCAGGGGGAACCTGAACACTGAAGCTTTCTTT.

V usage is TRBV19 and J usage is TRBJ2-4, with a possible D match to TRBD1 (6 bases). V gave up 4 bases and J gave up 10 bases, with 23 bases separating them. CDR3 length equals 16 residues. The germline gives CDR1 LNHDA, CDR2 SQIVND (reference sequence). The CDR3 DNA sequence: TGTGCCAGTAGTAACCGAACAGGGAAGGGACAAGTAATTCAGTACTTC. Translated, it gives CASSNRTGKGQVIQYF.

The genes are TRBV6-2 or TRBV6-3 and TRBJ1-5, with 9 bases aligning to TRBD1. Unmatched junction bases numbered 18, after V lost 2 bases and J lost 1 base. Germline CDR1 is MNHEY and CDR2 is SVGEGT. There are 21 residues in the CDR3. The CDR3 sequence: CASSYNWFAGQGGESNQPQHF. CDR3 nucleotides: TGTGCCAGCAGTTACAATTGGTTCGCGGGACAGGGTGGTGAAAGCAATCAGCCCCAGCATTTT.

This chain joins TRBV5-8 and TRBJ2-3; D is uncertain. Trimming cost V 2 bases and J 4 bases, with 8 bases left between them. Per the germline V gene, CDR1 is SGHTS and CDR2 is YDEGEE. This CDR3 is 13 amino acids long. CDR3 sequence (DNA): TGTGCCAGCAGCTTCCAGTTCGCAGATACGCAGTATTTT. It translates to CASSFQFADTQYF.

The chain uses TRBV6-5 and TRBJ1-5; TRBD1 might be the D (5 bases). The CDR3 consists of 14 residues. CDR1 and CDR2 (germline): MNHEY, SVGAGI. V was trimmed by 5 bases and J by 2 bases, leaving 10 bases between them. The CDR3 DNA is TGTGCCAGCAGTCCCGGGGGGGGCAATCAGCCCCAGCATTTT. Amino acids: CASSPGGGNQPQHF.

This clone was seen a single time. The chain recombines TRBV2 with TRBJ2-3; 8 nucleotides match TRBD2. CDR3 size: 14 residues. The V gene end was trimmed by 7 bases and the J gene end by 5 bases; junction bases not matched to a gene: 8. The germline V gene encodes CDR1 SNHLY and CDR2 FYNNEI. CDR3 DNA: TGTGCCAGCACCGGGACTAGTTCAGAAGATACGCAGTATTTT. Translated, it gives CASTGTSSEDTQYF.

This clone was recorded only once. DNA of the CDR3: TGTGCCAGCAGCGCGCTCATGACAGGGCCGGGCACAGATACGCAGTATTTT. Residues: CASSALMTGPGTDTQYF. The V gene is TRBV2, the J gene TRBJ2-3; 7 bases agree with TRBD1. Germline CDR1 reads SNHLY; CDR2 reads FYNNEI. The CDR3 spans 17 residues. V shed 6 bases and J 1 base; nucleotides not matched to a gene: 13.

This clone was recorded a few times. This chain links TRBV11-2 with TRBJ1-1; 8 bases are a match to TRBD1. This CDR3 has 13 amino acids. V lost 3 bases, J lost 4 bases, and 1 base stayed unmatched. Per the germline V gene, CDR1 is SGHAT and CDR2 is FQNNGV. CDR3 loop: CASSFTGGTEAFF. CDR3 nucleotide sequence: TGTGCCAGCAGCTTCACAGGGGGCACTGAAGCTTTCTTT.

V gene TRBV7-9 combines with J gene TRBJ1-1; tentative D call: TRBD1 (5 bases). The CDR3 loop spans 15 amino acids. Trimming left V 1 base short and J 1 base short, with 10 bases between. The germline V gene has CDR1 SEHNR and CDR2 FQNEAQ (reference sequence). This chain's CDR3 is CASSLVTGPNTEAFF. CDR3 coding DNA: TGTGCCAGCAGCTTAGTTACAGGTCCGAACACTGAAGCTTTCTTT.

The rearrangement joins TRBV28 to TRBJ1-5; 8 nucleotides align to TRBD1. The germline CDR1 and CDR2 sequences are MDHEN and SYDVKM. The CDR3 is 16 residues long. V lost 6 bases, J lost 3 bases, and 10 bases stayed unmatched. CDR3 coding DNA: TGTGCCAGCAGGGAAGACAGGGGCGGAAACAATCAGCCCCAGCATTTT. The encoded protein is CASREDRGGNNQPQHF.

This sequence joins TRBV6-5 and TRBJ2-1; 9 bases agree with TRBD1. V shed 6 bases and J 4 bases; nucleotides not matched to a gene: 7. Germline V gives CDR1 MNHEY, CDR2 SVGAGI. The CDR3 is 15 residues long. CDR3 in DNA: TGTGCCAGCAGCCCAAGGGGACAGGGATACAATGAGCAGTTCTTC. Residues: CASSPRGQGYNEQFF.

The chain uses TRBV7-9 and TRBJ1-5; the D is unclear. The CDR3 totals 16 residues. The V end was cut by 0 bases, the J end by 7 bases, with 16 bases between. Germline CDR1 reads SEHNR; CDR2 reads FQNEAQ (reference sequence). CDR3 sequence (DNA): TGTGCCAGCAGCTTAGCCCGGGGAGAGATTGGCCAGCCCCAGCATTTT. It translates to CASSLARGEIGQPQHF.

The chain has TRBV27 and TRBJ1-5; TRBD1 is a possible D gene (5 bases). This CDR3 contains 13 residues. Germline CDR1 and CDR2: MNHEY and SMNVEV (reference sequence). V lost 4 bases and J 7 bases, leaving 11 bases between the germline ends. CDR3 nucleotides: TGTGCCAGCAGTTCGACCAGGGAACAGCCCCAGCATTTT. The encoded protein is CASSSTREQPQHF.

The chain uses TRBV2 and TRBJ2-1; D ambiguous. V dropped 4 bases and J dropped 9 bases, with 13 bases sitting between them. CDR1 SNHLY and CDR2 FYNNEI come from the germline V gene. The CDR3 covers 13 residues. CDR3 sequence (DNA): TGTGCCAGCAGTGTTAGAGAAGTTGGTGAGCAGTTCTTC. Protein sequence: CASSVREVGEQFF.

The chain is built from TRBV19 and TRBJ1-5; 8 bases fit TRBD1. The germline V gene encodes CDR1 LNHDA and CDR2 SQIVND (reference sequence). V shed 4 bases and J 2 bases; nucleotides not matched to a gene: 7. The CDR3 has 16 amino acids. As DNA, the CDR3 is TGTGCCAGTAGTACAGACAGGGGCGCAGGCAATCAGCCCCAGCATTTT. Translated: CASSTDRGAGNQPQHF.

The V call is TRBV11-2, the J call TRBJ2-7; 8 nucleotides match TRBD1. The CDR3 is 15 residues long. Per the germline V gene, CDR1 is SGHAT and CDR2 is FQNNGV. V lost 2 bases to trimming and J lost 2 bases; unmatched junction nucleotides: 5. The chain's CDR3 is CASSLQTGDPYEQYF. The CDR3 DNA reads as TGTGCCAGCAGCTTACAGACAGGGGACCCCTACGAGCAGTACTTC.

The rearrangement joins TRBV27 to TRBJ1-3; TRBD1 is a possible D gene (6 bases). This CDR3 has 14 residues. Per germline, CDR1 MNHEY and CDR2 SMNVEV (reference sequence). V lost 2 bases to trimming and J lost 2 bases, with 7 bases between them. The CDR3 coding sequence is TGTGCCAGCAGTTTAGGACAGACTGGAAACACCATATATTTT. This gives the protein CASSLGQTGNTIYF.